Here is one T cell receptor (beta chain) with its context. What it recognizes is unknown. This sample is drawn from a study of post-analysis software for immune sequencing data. For the study at large: Multiple sclerosis in the patients followed relapsing-remitting, secondary progressive and progressive-relapsing courses. General study findings and limits: Patients carried several TRBV segments more frequently than controls did, and TRBV5-6, TRBV5-1 and TRBV20-1 were among them. In multiple sclerosis, normalized Chao1 diversity was significantly below that of controls.

CDR1 and CDR2 from the germline V gene are MDHEN and SYDVKM. Trimming removed 7 bases from V and 1 base from J; junction bases left unmatched: 5. There are 14 residues in the CDR3. Unique molecular identifiers were present in the TCR beta cDNA libraries. Via MiXCR, TCRdb re-called the PCR reads, giving one row per CDR3 protein. Of around 710,000 distinct CDR3 sequences listed, roughly 50% are singletons. The clonotype was recovered from a girl aged 10-17 years with multiple sclerosis. The chain carries TRBV28 and TRBJ2-7; TRBD2 aligns across 9 bases. Material for sequencing was blood. The DNA for the CDR3 is TGTGCCAGCAAGGGTACTAGCGGGTCCTACGAGCAGTACTTC. Translation: CASKGTSGSYEQYF.